This T cell receptor (beta chain) comes out of a study of blood T cell repertoires in COVID-19. Background on the study: PBMCs, B-cell-depleted T cells, or T cells provided the cDNA or gDNA that made up the material.

Per the original methods: Using reference gene primer amplification, nucleated cell counts were estimated. The data were produced by immunoSEQ multiplex PCR, yet TCRdb's version contains in-frame clones alone and is incomplete. V, J and clone size are those of that table, while D and trimming were read from the DNA. This table holds fewer than 250,000 clones, roughly 84% found once. Participant ages covered about 18 to 100 years across 20 to 30 US areas. Trimming removed 3 bases from V and 3 bases from J; junction bases left unmatched: 6. The V gene's germline CDR1 is SGHTA and CDR2 FQGTGA. The CDR3 contains 15 residues.

This clonotype was sampled from a woman in her 30s who had been exposed to COVID-19. The chain recombines TRBV7-3 with TRBJ2-3, with 7 nucleotides matching TRBD1. The sequenced sample consisted of PBMCs or T cells enriched from blood (not recorded which). CDR3 residues: CASSFSSRGTDTQYF. Here the CDR3 DNA reads TGTGCCAGCAGCTTCTCCAGCAGGGGGACAGATACGCAGTATTTT.